These 16 T cell receptor beta chains were sequenced from one sample in a study of T cells in Graves' hyperthyroidism and ophthalmopathy. Regions amplified from RNA transcripts were the TCR beta CDR3 regions. First-round RT-PCR targeting the TCR CDR3 was performed with the HTBI primer set. TCRdb re-called the multiplex PCR reads through MiXCR, storing one row per CDR3 protein. The table records some 740,000 distinct CDR3 sequences, approximately 15% of them present only once. The sequencing sample was made of blood. The receptors shown here come from a woman aged 18-30 years with Graves' hyperthyroidism.

This clonotype was observed many times. The rearrangement links TRBV5-4 to TRBJ1-5, with 7 nucleotides matching TRBD1. This CDR3 is 13 amino acids long. Germline CDR1 reads SGHNT; CDR2 reads YYREEE (reference sequence). V lost 4 bases and J lost 6; bases outside the gene matches: 4. The CDR3 sequence: CASSQGGSQPQHF. The CDR3 DNA follows: TGTGCCAGCAGCCAGGGGGGCAGTCAGCCCCAGCATTTT.

Ten or more counts support this clonotype. The chain links TRBV7-8 to TRBJ2-5; 7 bases align to TRBD2. This CDR3 region has 15 residues. V gave up 2 bases and J gave up 5 bases; unmatched junction bases: 8. The germline CDR1 and CDR2 sequences are SGHVS and FQNEAQ. The CDR3 is CASSLNGRRAETQYF. In DNA, the CDR3 is TGTGCCAGCAGCTTAAACGGGAGGAGAGCCGAGACCCAGTACTTC.

This clonotype came up many times. The chain carries TRBV6-5 and TRBJ2-7; tentative D call: TRBD2 (6 bases). Germline V lookup: CDR1 MNHEY, CDR2 SVGAGI. The CDR3 sequence is 15 residues long. Trimming shortened V by 0 bases and J by 0 bases, and 9 bases separated the two germline ends. CDR3 coding DNA: TGTGCCAGCAGTTACTCGTGGGACTCCTCCTACGAGCAGTACTTC. It translates to CASSYSWDSSYEQYF.

Only one count was recorded for this clonotype. The chain employs TRBV7-9 and TRBJ2-1; D tentatively fits TRBD1 or TRBD2 (5 bases each). Germline lookup yields CDR1 SEHNR and CDR2 FQNEAQ (reference sequence). Trimming shortened V by 1 base and J by 10 bases, and 14 bases separated the two germline ends. This CDR3 has 14 residues. DNA of the CDR3: TGTGCCAGCAGCTTAGAATGGGGCCGGGACGAGCAGTTCTTC. Translation gives CASSLEWGRDEQFF.

This clonotype came up many times. The chain carries TRBV30 and TRBJ2-2; D gene unclear. The germline CDR1 and CDR2 sequences are GTSNPN and SVGIG (reference sequence). Trimming stripped 4 bases from V and 6 bases from J, with 12 bases between. CDR3 size: 13 residues. DNA for the CDR3: TGTGCCTGGAACGCAGGTCTCGCCGGGGAGCTGTTTTTT. Translating gives CAWNAGLAGELFF.

This clonotype was counted only a few times. The V gene is TRBV6-1, the J gene TRBJ2-1; D is unresolved. The CDR3 has 14 amino acids. V lost 5 bases and J 0 bases, leaving 8 bases between the germline ends. In germline, CDR1 is MNHNS, CDR2 SASEGT. Here the CDR3 reads CASSHMSSYNEQFF. The CDR3 bases are TGTGCCAGCAGTCACATGAGCTCCTACAATGAGCAGTTCTTC.

This clonotype has ten or more counts. This rearrangement joins TRBV18 to TRBJ1-5, with D maybe TRBD1 (5 bases). Germline values: CDR1 KGHSH, CDR2 LQKENI. This CDR3 region has 12 residues. V lost 3 bases to trimming and J lost 13 bases, with 13 bases between them. The CDR3 loop reads CASSPPGGDQHF. In DNA form, the CDR3 reads TGTGCCAGCTCACCCCCCGGAGGGGATCAGCATTTT.

This clonotype has a handful of counts. The chain is built from TRBV7-9 and TRBJ2-5, with TRBD2 identical over 12 bases. Losses at the gene ends were 0 bases for V and 9 bases for J; bases not matched to a gene: 8. CDR1 SEHNR and CDR2 FQNEAQ come from the germline V gene (reference sequence). This CDR3 contains 16 residues. The chain's CDR3 is CASSLAATSGRVAQYF. The CDR3, as DNA: TGTGCCAGCAGCTTAGCAGCGACTAGCGGGAGAGTGGCCCAGTACTTC.

Many counts were recorded for this clonotype. This sequence joins TRBV7-2 and TRBJ2-1; a possible D gene is TRBD2 (5 bases). V dropped 6 bases and J dropped 10 bases, with 16 bases sitting between them. The CDR3 loop spans 13 amino acids. CDR1 SGHTA and CDR2 FQGNSA come from the germline V gene. Here the CDR3 reads CASSPEVLGEQFF. The CDR3 nucleotides are TGTGCCAGCAGTCCGGAGGTTTTGGGGGAGCAGTTCTTC.

This clonotype was seen at least ten times. The chain has TRBV12-3 or TRBV12-4 and TRBJ2-7; 12 nucleotides align to TRBD2. The V gene end was trimmed by 7 bases and the J gene end by 0 bases; junction bases not matched to a gene: 7. CDR3 length: 16 residues. The CDR3 protein is CASTQEGLAGSYEQYF. The CDR3 nucleotides are TGTGCCAGCACCCAAGAGGGACTAGCGGGCTCCTACGAGCAGTACTTC.

This clonotype was detected many times. The chain recombines TRBV27 with TRBJ1-5, with D uncertain. V was shortened by 5 bases and J by 3 bases, with 17 bases between the two germline ends. Germline V gene data show CDR1 as MNHEY and CDR2 as SMNVEV (reference sequence). This CDR3 contains 16 residues. This CDR3 reads CASSPTIQVFNQPQHF. CDR3 sequence (DNA): TGTGCCAGCAGTCCAACGATTCAGGTATTCAATCAGCCCCAGCATTTT.

The sample holds many counts of this clonotype. The rearrangement links TRBV18 to TRBJ1-2, with 8 bases matching TRBD1. The V and J ends lost 6 bases and 0 bases, in that order; junction bases with no gene match: 6. Germline-derived CDR1 and CDR2 are KGHSH and LQKENI. CDR3 length: 15 amino acids. The chain's CDR3 is CASSTGESANYGYTF. In DNA form, the CDR3 reads TGTGCCAGCTCGACAGGGGAATCCGCTAACTATGGCTACACCTTC.

The chain joins TRBV6-5 to TRBJ2-5; 7 bases are shared with TRBD2. The CDR3 covers 14 residues. CDR1 is MNHEY and CDR2 is SVGAGI in the germline V gene. V shed 2 bases and J 5 bases; nucleotides not matched to a gene: 5. CDR3 sequence: CASSYGGVRETQYF. In nucleotides, the CDR3 is TGTGCCAGCAGTTACGGGGGGGTGAGGGAGACCCAGTACTTC.

This clonotype appeared a few times. The chain carries TRBV20-1 and TRBJ2-7; 12 nucleotides agree with TRBD2. The CDR3 runs to 14 residues. The germline CDR1 and CDR2 sequences are DFQATT and SNEGSKA (reference sequence). V shed 6 bases and J 7 bases; nucleotides not matched to a gene: 10. As DNA, the CDR3 is TGCAGTGCCAACCGACTAGCGGGAGTGTGGGAGCAGTACTTC. Its protein is CSANRLAGVWEQYF.

This clonotype came up many times. J is TRBJ1-6 and V is TRBV7-9; D uncertain. Per the germline V gene, CDR1 is SEHNR and CDR2 is FQNEAQ (reference sequence). CDR3 length equals 12 residues. Between the trimmed V and J ends, which lost 1 base and 13 bases, there was a span of 8 bases. As DNA, the CDR3 is TGTGCCAGCAGCTTAGACCGATCCCCCCTCCACTTT. Protein sequence: CASSLDRSPLHF. The full variable domain, its missing parts supplied by reference TRBV7-9 and TRBJ1-6, is DTGVSQNPRHKITKRGQNVTFRCDPISEHNRLYWYRQTLGQGPEFLTYFQNEAQLEKSRLLSDRFSAERPKGSFSTLEIQRTEQGDSAMYLCASSLDRSPLHFGNGTRLTVT.

This clonotype was seen repeatedly, ten times or more. The V and J genes are TRBV11-2 and TRBJ1-4; 7 bases are shared with TRBD1. The junction had 11 bases not matched to a gene; V was cut back by 5 bases and J by 8 bases. The CDR3 runs 15 residues. Per the germline V gene, CDR1 is SGHAT and CDR2 is FQNNGV. The CDR3 spells CASSALQGRAEKLFF. The CDR3 DNA sequence: TGTGCCAGCAGCGCCCTACAGGGGAGGGCCGAAAAACTGTTTTTT.